The 31 T cell receptor beta chains below all came from one sample that was sequenced in a study of blood T cell repertoires in COVID-19. Data came from immunoSEQ multiplex PCR; TCRdb stores just in-frame clones and leaves some out. The sample has fewer than 150,000 clones, 84% seen once. The specimen sequenced was peripheral blood. Receptor source: a human donor in a cohort sampled during active COVID-19.

The chain combines TRBV2 with TRBJ2-5, with D hard to call. CDR1 and CDR2 from the germline V gene are SNHLY and FYNNEI. V was clipped by 2 bases and J by 2 bases, with 12 bases between them. The CDR3 length is 15 residues. In DNA, the CDR3 is TGTGCCAGCAGTGAAATCCGGGTACCGCAAGAGACCCAGTACTTC. Translating gives CASSEIRVPQETQYF.

The chain is built from TRBV5-4 and TRBJ1-4, with a tentative D call TRBD1 (6 bases). CDR3 size: 13 residues. V lost 4 bases, J lost 3 bases, and 7 bases lay in between. Germline V lookup: CDR1 SGHNT, CDR2 YYREEE (reference sequence). CDR3 in DNA: TGTGCCAGCAGCGAGGGGGCTAATGAAAAACTGTTTTTT. It codes for CASSEGANEKLFF. Based on the CDR3 plus reference TRBV5-4 and TRBJ1-4, the full variable domain is ETGVTQSPTHLIKTRGQQVTLRCSSQSGHNTVSWYQQALGQGPQFIFQYYREEENGRGNFPPRFSGLQFPNYSSELNVNALELDDSALYLCASSEGANEKLFFGSGTQLSVL.

The chain joins TRBV6-6 to TRBJ2-7; D is unclear. This CDR3 region has 16 residues. V dropped 7 bases and J dropped 2 bases, with 21 bases sitting between them. Germline CDR1 MNHNY, CDR2 SVGAGI (reference sequence). The CDR3 DNA sequence: TGTGCCAGCACCAGTAGAGGCCCGTCAATTACCTACGAGCAGTACTTC. It encodes CASTSRGPSITYEQYF.

This clone has a handful of counts. The chain employs TRBV19 and TRBJ2-6, with no clear D. The V and J ends lost 6 bases and 3 bases respectively, with 6 bases between them. Germline V gives CDR1 LNHDA, CDR2 SQIVND (reference sequence). The CDR3 contains 13 residues. The CDR3 here is CASRTGGANVLTF. The DNA of the CDR3 is TGTGCCAGTAGAACCGGTGGGGCCAACGTCCTGACTTTC.

The sample holds one count of this clone. The chain uses TRBV19 and TRBJ2-2; D is perhaps TRBD1 (7 bases). CDR3 length equals 13 residues. The germline CDR1 and CDR2 sequences are LNHDA and SQIVND (reference sequence). V lost 6 bases to trimming and J lost 7 bases, with 12 bases between them. In DNA form, the CDR3 reads TGTGCCAGTAGCTCAGGGGGGCACGGGGAGCTGTTTTTT. Its translation: CASSSGGHGELFF.

V usage is TRBV9 and J usage is TRBJ1-2; TRBD1 might be the D (5 bases). V lost 4 bases and J lost 7, with 17 bases in between. The CDR3 has 14 residues. Germline CDR1 is SGDLS and CDR2 is YYNGEE. The CDR3 DNA follows: TGTGCCAGCAGCTTCGACATGGGGGGGTCTGGCTACACCTTC. Residues: CASSFDMGGSGYTF.

This sequence joins TRBV19 and TRBJ1-2; 7 positions agree with TRBD1. J lost 0 bases, V lost 9 bases, and 4 bases had no gene match. CDR1 is LNHDA, CDR2 SQIVND, per germline (reference sequence). The CDR3 has 13 residues. The CDR3 sequence is CASRGAANYGYTF. CDR3 bases: TGTGCCAGCAGGGGGGCAGCTAACTATGGCTACACCTTC.

The chain is built from TRBV30 and TRBJ2-7; D not certain. The CDR3 loop spans 11 amino acids. V was shortened by 0 bases and J by 7 bases, with 7 bases between the two germline ends. In germline, CDR1 is GTSNPN, CDR2 SVGIG (reference sequence). CDR3 residues: CAWSVLREQYF. The CDR3 nucleotides read TGTGCCTGGAGTGTACTGAGGGAGCAGTACTTC.

V is TRBV2 and J is TRBJ2-7; 14 nucleotides agree with TRBD2. Trimming at V came to 7 bases and at J to 7 bases, leaving 6 bases not matched to a gene. Germline CDR1 SNHLY, CDR2 FYNNEI. This CDR3 is 14 amino acids long. In DNA form, the CDR3 reads TGTGCCAGCACCAGACTAGCGGGGGGGCGAGAGCAGTACTTC. Translating gives CASTRLAGGREQYF.

The gene calls are TRBV27 and TRBJ2-3, with D maybe TRBD2 (5 bases). Germline V CDR1 and CDR2: MNHEY, SMNVEV (reference sequence). V was cut by 6 bases and J by 6 bases, with 22 bases left in between. CDR3 length: 16 amino acids. CDR3: CASRPLGTLRADTQYF. The CDR3 DNA reads TGTGCCAGCAGACCTCTTGGAACCCTGAGGGCGGATACGCAGTATTTT.

This clone was seen ten or more times. This chain joins TRBV9 and TRBJ2-2; D is unclear. Germline assignment: CDR1 SGDLS and CDR2 YYNGEE. V was cut by 4 bases and J by 6 bases, with 16 bases left in between. The CDR3 is 15 residues long. CDR3 DNA sequence: TGTGCCAGCAGCCAAAGAACTGACAAAGCCGGGGAGCTGTTTTTT. It encodes CASSQRTDKAGELFF.

V usage is TRBV7-9 and J usage is TRBJ1-1; a weak D match, TRBD1 (5 bases). V dropped 2 bases and J dropped 7 bases, with 11 bases sitting between them. This CDR3 is built from 13 residues. Germline CDR1 is SEHNR and CDR2 is FQNEAQ (reference sequence). DNA for the CDR3: TGTGCCAGCAGCTTATTGGGGGGTAGTGAAGCTTTCTTT. It yields the protein CASSLLGGSEAFF.

The V gene is TRBV2, the J gene TRBJ1-5; 7 bases fit TRBD1. The J segment lost 4 bases and the V segment lost 3 bases, leaving 9 bases of the junction unmatched. Germline CDR1 and CDR2: SNHLY and FYNNEI. The CDR3 extends over 16 amino acids. The CDR3 spells CASSDSGQEGNQPQHF. The CDR3 coding sequence is TGTGCCAGCAGTGACTCCGGACAGGAAGGGAATCAGCCCCAGCATTTT. Full variable domain (outside the CDR3, taken from reference TRBV2 and TRBJ1-5): EPEVTQTPSHQVTQMGQEVILRCVPISNHLYFYWYRQILGQKVEFLVSFYNNEISEKSEIFDDQFSVERPDGSNFTLKIRSTKLEDSAMYFCASSDSGQEGNQPQHFGDGTRLSIL.

The CDR3 loop reads CASSVARAQETQYF. The CDR3, as DNA: TGCGCCAGCAGCGTGGCCAGGGCCCAAGAGACCCAGTACTTC. The chain joins TRBV5-1 to TRBJ2-5; D may be TRBD1 (5 bases). Germline V CDR1 and CDR2: SGHRS, YFSETQ. V gave up 4 bases and J gave up 1 base, with 11 bases separating them. The CDR3 has 14 residues.

This CDR3 is CASSLGQGARDQPQHF. The DNA of the CDR3 is TGTGCCAGCAGCTTGGGACAGGGGGCCCGCGATCAGCCCCAGCATTTT. V usage is TRBV5-6 and J usage is TRBJ1-5, with 10 bases identical to TRBD1. Germline-derived CDR1 and CDR2 are SGHDT and YYEEEE. The CDR3 is 16 amino acids. The junction had 5 bases not matched to a gene; V was cut back by 0 bases and J by 5 bases.

The V and J genes are TRBV5-4 and TRBJ2-3, with D uncertain. Germline lookup yields CDR1 SGHNT and CDR2 YYREEE (reference sequence). With 0 bases removed from V and 0 bases from J, the gap between germline ends came to 8 bases. The CDR3 is made up of 15 amino acids. The CDR3 sequence is CASSLARYSTDTQYF. CDR3 nucleotide sequence: TGTGCCAGCAGCTTGGCCAGGTATAGCACAGATACGCAGTATTTT.

This clone was picked up one time. The rearrangement joins TRBV18 to TRBJ1-3; the match to TRBD1 covers 7 bases. The CDR3 spans 15 residues. Germline lookup yields CDR1 KGHSH and CDR2 LQKENI. The V and J ends lost 5 bases and 3 bases, in that order; junction bases with no gene match: 7. The CDR3 region has the DNA TGTGCCAGCTCATCTCCGGGGGACAGTGGAAACACCATATATTTT. The encoded protein is CASSSPGDSGNTIYF. The whole variable domain, filled in from reference TRBV18 and TRBJ1-3, reads NAGVMQNPRHLVRRRGQEARLRCSPMKGHSHVYWYRQLPEEGLKFMVYLQKENIIDESGMPKERFSAEFPKEGPSILRIQQVVRGDSAAYFCASSSPGDSGNTIYFGEGSWLTVV.

The J gene is TRBJ1-4, the V gene TRBV9, with 10 bases fitting TRBD1. CDR3 length: 15 residues. V lost 3 bases, J lost 6 bases, and 5 bases stayed unmatched. CDR1 is SGDLS, CDR2 YYNGEE, per germline. The CDR3 DNA follows: TGTGCCAGCAGCGAGTCGACAGGGGGCGATGAAAAACTGTTTTTT. Translation gives CASSESTGGDEKLFF. The full variable domain, in which reference TRBV9 and TRBJ1-4 provide the parts outside the CDR3, is DSGVTQTPKHLITATGQRVTLRCSPRSGDLSVYWYQQSLDQGLQFLIQYYNGEERAKGNILERFSAQQFPDLHSELNLSSLELGDSALYFCASSESTGGDEKLFFGSGTQLSVL.

The rearrangement joins TRBV12-3 or TRBV12-4 to TRBJ2-5; D gene ambiguous. Trimming cost V 2 bases and J 5 bases, with 9 bases left between them. The CDR3 loop spans 13 amino acids. CDR3 sequence: CASSLRGPETQYF. CDR3 nucleotide sequence: TGTGCCAGCAGTTTACGTGGGCCCGAGACCCAGTACTTC.

CDR3 nucleotide sequence: TGCGCCAGCGGGGATCCGGGACAGCACTCCTACGAGCAGTACTTC. This translates into CASGDPGQHSYEQYF. The chain is built from TRBV10-1 and TRBJ2-7; TRBD1 matches 7 bases. V shed 8 bases and J 0 bases; nucleotides not matched to a gene: 10. Germline CDR1 and CDR2: WNHNN and SYGVQD (reference sequence). This CDR3 is 15 amino acids long.

The rearrangement links TRBV21-1 to TRBJ1-4. TRBV21-1 is classified as a pseudogene. The CDR3 totals 16 residues. CDR3 sequence: CASSKTWRRVSEKLFF. CDR3 DNA sequence: TGTGCCAGCAGCAAAACCTGGAGGCGGGTAAGTGAAAAACTGTTTTTT.

The CDR3 protein is CASSSIDRVYNEQFF. In DNA, the CDR3 is TGTGCCAGCAGTTCAATCGACAGGGTTTACAATGAGCAGTTCTTC. The V gene is TRBV27, the J gene TRBJ2-1; 7 bases are shared with TRBD1. Trimming at V came to 4 bases and at J to 4 bases, leaving 7 bases not matched to a gene. The germline CDR1 and CDR2 sequences are MNHEY and SMNVEV (reference sequence). The CDR3 covers 15 residues.

This sequence joins TRBV7-9 and TRBJ2-7, with a possible D match to TRBD1 (6 bases). Trimming cost V 5 bases and J 3 bases, with 23 bases left between them. Germline CDR1 reads SEHNR; CDR2 reads FQNEAQ (reference sequence). This CDR3 is built from 17 residues. CDR3 amino acids: CASSQTILRDTLYEQYF. For the CDR3, the DNA is TGTGCCAGCAGCCAAACAATACTCCGGGACACGCTCTACGAGCAGTACTTC.

This rearrangement joins TRBV19 to TRBJ2-7, with D possibly matching TRBD1 (5 bases). CDR1 is LNHDA and CDR2 is SQIVND in the germline V gene (reference sequence). The CDR3 covers 14 residues. V was cut by 2 bases and J by 4 bases, with 12 bases left in between. The CDR3 here is CASSIQGGSYEQYF. DNA for the CDR3: TGTGCCAGTAGTATACAGGGTGGCAGTTACGAGCAGTACTTC.

This chain joins TRBV12-3 or TRBV12-4 and TRBJ1-1; D gene uncertain. Trimming cost V 4 bases and J 10 bases, with 13 bases left between them. This CDR3 is built from 12 residues. CDR3 in amino acids: CASSYDILGAFF. CDR3 DNA: TGTGCCAGCAGTTATGATATACTTGGAGCTTTCTTT.

Here the CDR3 reads CASSSAGWGYTF. The CDR3 region has the DNA TGTGCCAGCAGTTCAGCGGGCTGGGGCTACACCTTC. J is TRBJ1-2 and V is TRBV28; unclear D gene. The V end was cut by 4 bases, the J end by 8 bases, with 11 bases between. Germline V gene lookup returns CDR1 MDHEN and CDR2 SYDVKM. The CDR3 sequence is 12 residues long.

V usage is TRBV5-4 and J usage is TRBJ1-2, with D perhaps matching TRBD1 (6 bases). This CDR3 region has 12 residues. V was clipped by 0 bases and J by 7 bases, with 7 bases between them. Germline CDR1 is SGHNT and CDR2 is YYREEE (reference sequence). CDR3 coding DNA: TGTGCCAGCAGCTTGGACAGGGCTGGCTACACCTTC. Its protein product is CASSLDRAGYTF. The variable domain in full, with the rest retrieved from reference TRBV5-4 and TRBJ1-2, is ETGVTQSPTHLIKTRGQQVTLRCSSQSGHNTVSWYQQALGQGPQFIFQYYREEENGRGNFPPRFSGLQFPNYSSELNVNALELDDSALYLCASSLDRAGYTFGSGTRLTVV.

V is TRBV7-9 and J is TRBJ1-1; D gene uncertain. Germline CDR1 is SEHNR and CDR2 is FQNEAQ (reference sequence). CDR3 size: 12 residues. The germline V and J ends were trimmed by 6 bases and 3 bases, with 8 bases remaining between them. CDR3 nucleotide sequence: TGTGCCAGCAGGGAGACCGACACTGAAGCTTTCTTT. Translation: CASRETDTEAFF.

V and J are TRBV28 and TRBJ1-2; 8 positions agree with TRBD1. This CDR3 has 14 residues. V lost 6 bases and J lost 7; bases outside the gene matches: 10. CDR1 and CDR2 (germline): MDHEN, SYDVKM. The CDR3 sequence is CASSLTDRGRGYTF. In DNA form, the CDR3 reads TGTGCCAGCAGCCTAACTGACAGGGGACGTGGCTACACCTTC.

J is TRBJ2-1 and V is TRBV6-5; 7 bases map to TRBD2. Losses at the gene ends were 0 bases for V and 5 bases for J; bases not matched to a gene: 7. This CDR3 has 16 amino acids. The germline gives CDR1 MNHEY, CDR2 SVGAGI. In DNA, the CDR3 is TGTGCCAGCAGTTACTCGAATCGGGGGGTCAACAATGAGCAGTTCTTC. Translation gives CASSYSNRGVNNEQFF.

The chain carries TRBV5-5 and TRBJ1-2; 7 nucleotides line up with TRBD1. V lost 0 bases and J lost 3; bases outside the gene matches: 5. Germline CDR1 and CDR2: SGHKS and YYEKEE (reference sequence). The CDR3 has 15 residues. The CDR3 here is CASSLGQGVDYGYTF. CDR3 nucleotide sequence: TGTGCCAGCAGCTTGGGACAGGGTGTTGACTATGGCTACACCTTC.